This TCR beta chain was recorded in a study of cytomegalovirus exposure and HLA in healthy donors. Germline CDR1 is GTSNPN and CDR2 is SVGIG (reference sequence). The CDR3 length is 15 residues. The V end was cut by 2 bases, the J end by 0 bases, with 11 bases between. PCR primers comprised 60 Vbeta and 13 Jbeta primers. This table comes from immunoSEQ multiplex PCR, and its TCRdb copy is limited to in-frame clones, with some not included. This sample has roughly 150,000 clones, with approximately 82% found just once. This clone was recorded only once. The sequence was obtained from a man between 18 and 35 years old in good health and CMV-seropositive. The specimen sequenced was PBMCs. V and J are TRBV30 and TRBJ1-5; D gene unclear. The DNA of the CDR3 is TGTGCCTGGAGTAGCGGTACTTTTAGCAATCAGCCCCAGCATTTT. Amino acid sequence: CAWSSGTFSNQPQHF. Full variable domain (remainder filled in from reference TRBV30 and TRBJ1-5): SQTIHQWPATLVQPVGSPLSLECTVEGTSNPNLYWYRQAAGRGLQLLFYSVGIGQISSEVPQNLSASRPQDRQFILSSKKLLLSDSGFYLCAWSSGTFSNQPQHFGDGTRLSIL.